One and the same sample provided the 6 T cell receptor beta chains below, sequenced in a study of T cells in Graves' hyperthyroidism and ophthalmopathy (dated by TCRdb to the late 2010s). Library preparation used multiplex PCR. These reads were obtained on an Illumina HiSeq 2000. Amplification of TCR beta CDR3 regions was carried out from RNA transcripts. The TCR CDR3 was subjected to a first round of RT-PCR using the HTBI primer set and the Qiagen OneStep RT-PCR kit. The raw public reads went through TCRdb reprocessing: fastp at Q25, MiXCR clone calling, in-frame beta chains kept. Entries are consolidated by CDR3 protein sequence, retaining the most common genes and DNA. The sample table shows a few hundred thousand distinct CDR3 sequences, and 15% to 19% are seen once. About 7% of the sample belongs to the ten largest clones. Source material: blood. The receptor source for this set is a woman aged 25 to 39 with Graves' hyperthyroidism.

This clonotype was counted only a few times. The rearrangement uses TRBV2 and TRBJ2-7; a possible D gene is TRBD1 (5 bases). CDR1 is SNHLY, CDR2 FYNNEI, per germline. V was clipped by 7 bases and J by 0 bases, with 25 bases between them. There are 18 residues in the CDR3. The CDR3 region has the DNA TGTGCCAGCATCCCACGCGGACACAAAGAAGGAAGCTCCTACGAGCAGTACTTC. It translates to CASIPRGHKEGSSYEQYF.

The rearrangement uses TRBV2 and TRBJ1-1; 10 nucleotides line up with TRBD1. Germline assignment: CDR1 SNHLY and CDR2 FYNNEI. The CDR3 sequence is 15 residues long. The junction had 5 bases not matched to a gene; V was cut back by 7 bases and J by 0 bases. CDR3 DNA: TGTGCCAGCATCCGGGACAGGGGATTGAACACTGAAGCTTTCTTT. As protein: CASIRDRGLNTEAFF. The entire variable domain, with the rest obtained from reference TRBV2 and TRBJ1-1, is as follows: EPEVTQTPSHQVTQMGQEVILRCVPISNHLYFYWYRQILGQKVEFLVSFYNNEISEKSEIFDDQFSVERPDGSNFTLKIRSTKLEDSAMYFCASIRDRGLNTEAFFGQGTRLTVV.

This clonotype has only a few counts. The chain uses TRBV18 and TRBJ1-6; D is ambiguous. This CDR3 has 15 residues. V gave up 1 base and J gave up 8 bases, with 12 bases separating them. Germline V gene lookup returns CDR1 KGHSH and CDR2 LQKENI. DNA for the CDR3: TGTGCCAGCTCACCACGGCAACAGAGGGATTCACCCCTCCACTTT. Amino acid sequence: CASSPRQQRDSPLHF.

About this clonotype: A much more abundant neighbour one base away suggests this may be a read error. The final CDR3 position lacks the conserved phenylalanine or tryptophan, pointing to a likely read error. The V call is TRBV29-1, the J call TRBJ2-2; possibly TRBD1 or TRBD2 for D (6 bases each). Germline V gene lookup returns CDR1 SQVTM and CDR2 ANQGSEA. This CDR3 contains 15 residues. The V end was cut by 3 bases, the J end by 3 bases, with 14 bases between. This chain's CDR3 is CSVDPGGGYTGELFL. CDR3 in DNA: TGCAGCGTTGATCCCGGAGGGGGGTACACCGGGGAGCTGTTTCTT.

This clonotype occurred many times. The chain has TRBV5-1 and TRBJ1-1; D is uncertain. V gave up 0 bases and J gave up 3 bases, with 6 bases separating them. Germline CDR1 and CDR2: SGHRS and YFSETQ. The CDR3 loop spans 13 amino acids. Here the CDR3 DNA reads TGCGCCAGCAGCTTGGAGGTCTACACTGAAGCTTTCTTT. This sequence encodes CASSLEVYTEAFF.

Concerning this clonotype: In this CDR3 the conserved last residue, phenylalanine or tryptophan, is missing, so a read error is likely. V is TRBV6-2 or TRBV6-3 and J is TRBJ1-6; no firm D call. With 6 bases removed from V and 10 bases from J, the gap between germline ends came to 10 bases. The CDR3 runs to 12 residues. Per the germline V gene, CDR1 is MNHEY and CDR2 is SVGEGT. CDR3 nucleotide sequence: TGTGCCAGCAGACCCACGTGGTCACCCCTCCACCTT. Translated, it gives CASRPTWSPLHL.